This TCR beta chain was retrieved from a study of blood T cells in healthy people across ages. A J-beta primer mix and a sample-barcoded 5' primer were used in a second PCR of about 6 to 12 cycles. Via MiXCR, TCRdb re-called the 5' RACE reads, giving one row per CDR3 protein. The table lists about 1.6 million distinct CDR3 sequences, about 35% of them singletons. With regard to this clonotype: Its matching antigen is unknown.

This CDR3 is built from 16 residues. V shed 1 base and J 1 base; nucleotides not matched to a gene: 7. Germline V lookup: CDR1 SGHVS, CDR2 FQNEAQ. Overall study findings and caveats: For the donors, CMV status was unknown and possibly confounded expanded clonotype changes. Versus aged donors, long-lived donors had higher diversity and more naive CD4+ cells. No conclusive comparison of naive versus antigen-experienced cells was possible with unsorted PBMCs.

This TCR came from a woman aged 25 to 39 in good health. The chain carries TRBV7-8 and TRBJ2-7; 7 positions match TRBD2. Material: blood. The CDR3 coding sequence is TGTGCCAGCAGCTTAGATATTGGGGGGGGGTCCTACGAGCAGTACTTC. Amino acids: CASSLDIGGGSYEQYF.